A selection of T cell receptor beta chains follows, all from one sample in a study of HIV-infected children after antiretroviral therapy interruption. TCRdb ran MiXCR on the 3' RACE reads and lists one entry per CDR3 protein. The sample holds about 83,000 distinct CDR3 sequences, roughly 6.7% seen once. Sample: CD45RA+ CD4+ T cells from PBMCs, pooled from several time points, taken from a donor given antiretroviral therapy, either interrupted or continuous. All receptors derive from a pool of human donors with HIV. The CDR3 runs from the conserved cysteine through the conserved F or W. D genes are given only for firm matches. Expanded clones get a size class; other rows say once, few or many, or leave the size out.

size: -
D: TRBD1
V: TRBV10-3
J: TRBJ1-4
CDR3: CAISAGTGDRKLFF
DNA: TGTGCCATCAGCGCCGGGACAGGGGACAGAAAACTGTTTTTT

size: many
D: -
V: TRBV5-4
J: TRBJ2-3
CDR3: CASSLEGFVTDTQYF
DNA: TGTGCCAGCAGCTTGGAAGGGTTTGTCACAGATACGCAGTATTTT

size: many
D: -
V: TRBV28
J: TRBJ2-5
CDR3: CASSRSTGPREQETQYF
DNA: TGTGCCAGCAGCCGCTCAACAGGGCCCCGGGAACAAGAGACCCAGTACTTC

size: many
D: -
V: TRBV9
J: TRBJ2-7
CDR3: CASSVAGTNYEQYF
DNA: TGTGCCAGCAGCGTAGCCGGGACAAACTACGAGCAGTACTTC

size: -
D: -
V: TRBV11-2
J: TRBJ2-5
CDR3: CASSPTGLQETQYF
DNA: TGTGCCAGCAGCCCTACGGGGCTCCAAGAGACCCAGTACTTC

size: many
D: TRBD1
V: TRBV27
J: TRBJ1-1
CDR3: CASFKQDRGDTEAFF
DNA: TGTGCCAGCTTCAAACAAGACAGGGGAGACACTGAAGCTTTCTTT

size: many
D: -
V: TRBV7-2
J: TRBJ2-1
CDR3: CASSLPGGHNEQFF
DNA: TGTGCCAGCAGCTTACCGGGGGGCCACAATGAGCAGTTCTTC

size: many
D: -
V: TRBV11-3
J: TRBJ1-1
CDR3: CASSSDGTEAFF
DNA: TGTGCCAGCAGCTCAGACGGCACTGAAGCTTTCTTT

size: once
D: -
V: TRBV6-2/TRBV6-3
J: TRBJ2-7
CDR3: CASSELAEQYF
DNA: TGTGCCAGCAGTGAACTAGCCGAGCAGTACTTC

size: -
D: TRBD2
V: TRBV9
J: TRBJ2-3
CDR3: CASSVGALAGDTQYF
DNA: TGTGCCAGCAGCGTAGGGGCCTTAGCGGGAGATACGCAGTATTTT

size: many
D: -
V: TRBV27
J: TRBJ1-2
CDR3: CASSRRDGYGYTF
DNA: TGTGCCAGCAGTCGGAGGGATGGCTATGGCTACACCTTC

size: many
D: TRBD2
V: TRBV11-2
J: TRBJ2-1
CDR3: CASSLVVGLVHEQFF
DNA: TGTGCCAGCAGCTTAGTAGTGGGACTAGTCCATGAGCAGTTCTTC

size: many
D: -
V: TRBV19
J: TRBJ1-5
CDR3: CASNRYNQPQHF
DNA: TGTGCCAGTAACAGGTACAATCAGCCCCAGCATTTT

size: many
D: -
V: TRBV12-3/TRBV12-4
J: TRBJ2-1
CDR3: CASSPHGINNEQFF
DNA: TGTGCCAGCAGTCCTCACGGGATTAACAATGAGCAGTTCTTC

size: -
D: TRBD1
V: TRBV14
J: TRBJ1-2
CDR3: CASSRTGGAYGYTF
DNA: TGTGCCAGCAGCCGGACAGGGGGCGCGTATGGCTACACCTTC

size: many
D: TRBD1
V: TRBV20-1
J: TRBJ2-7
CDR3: CSATGVSSYEQYF
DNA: TGCAGTGCGACAGGGGTCTCCTCCTACGAGCAGTACTTC

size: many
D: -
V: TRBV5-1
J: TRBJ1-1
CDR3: CASSLTWGLHRNTEAFF
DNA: TGCGCCAGCAGCTTGACGTGGGGGCTACATAGAAACACTGAAGCTTTCTTT